This TCR beta chain originates from a study of cytomegalovirus exposure and HLA in healthy donors. As for the study in general: Across around 400 genotyped donors, about 80% landed in the Caucasian-associated ancestry cluster.

The study, taken as a whole, reports: Later analysis placed DRB1 highest and HLA-C lowest in TCR association rates, which differed by HLA locus. Researchers reported that a few CMV-associated chains were confirmed in vitro as CMV antigen-specific. A likely sequencing artifact accounted for one observed cluster of highly shared sequence variants.

As regards this clone: Its antigen is currently unknown.

Between the trimmed V and J ends, which lost 3 bases and 0 bases, there was a span of 10 bases. The CDR3 covers 15 residues. Germline CDR1 LNHDA, CDR2 SQIVND (reference sequence). In the PCR, 60 Vbeta and 13 Jbeta primers were used. Measured with immunoSEQ multiplex PCR; TCRdb has only the in-frame clones, and not every one. The sample records approximately 150,000 clones, around 78% being singletons. The source is a middle-aged man in good health and CMV-seronegative. The rearrangement joins TRBV19 to TRBJ2-3; TRBD1 might be the D (6 bases). The specimen sequenced was PBMCs. The CDR3 spells CASSIRDTSTDTQYF. CDR3 DNA sequence: TGTGCCAGTAGTATCCGGGACACGAGCACAGATACGCAGTATTTT.